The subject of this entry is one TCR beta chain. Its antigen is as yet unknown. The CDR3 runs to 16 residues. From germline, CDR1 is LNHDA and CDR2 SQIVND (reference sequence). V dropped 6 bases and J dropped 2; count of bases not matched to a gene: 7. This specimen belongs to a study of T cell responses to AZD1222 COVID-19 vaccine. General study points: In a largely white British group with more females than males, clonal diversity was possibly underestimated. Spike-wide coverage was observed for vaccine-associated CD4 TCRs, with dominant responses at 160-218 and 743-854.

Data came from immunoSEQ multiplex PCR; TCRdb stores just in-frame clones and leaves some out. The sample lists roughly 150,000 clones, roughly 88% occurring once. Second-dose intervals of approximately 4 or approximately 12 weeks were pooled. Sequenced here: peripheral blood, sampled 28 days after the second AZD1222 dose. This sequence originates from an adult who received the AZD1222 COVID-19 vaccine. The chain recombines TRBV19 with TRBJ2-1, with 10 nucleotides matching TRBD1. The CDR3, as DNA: TGTGCCAGTAGGGGACCGACAGGGGGCACCTACAATGAGCAGTTCTTC. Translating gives CASRGPTGGTYNEQFF.